Listed here are 24 T cell receptor beta chains from one sample, sequenced in a study of blood T cell repertoires in COVID-19. Measured with immunoSEQ multiplex PCR; TCRdb has only the in-frame clones, and not every one. The sample lists tens of thousands of clones, 65% to 90% occurring once. The sample was peripheral blood. The origin of the receptors is an older woman with acute or convalescent COVID-19.

The chain employs TRBV19 and TRBJ1-2; 10 bases align to TRBD1. This CDR3 is built from 18 residues. Germline V gene sequence: CDR1 LNHDA, CDR2 SQIVND (reference sequence). V trimming: 7 bases; J trimming: 3 bases; junction bases outside the gene matches: 17. The DNA of the CDR3 is TGTGCCAGTACTCGTACCGGGACAGGGGCCGGTGGGGACTATGGCTACACCTTC. Its protein product is CASTRTGTGAGGDYGYTF.

DNA for the CDR3: TGTGCCAGCTCACCCGGGCCAGGGAGGGACTATGGCTACACCTTC. Encoded protein: CASSPGPGRDYGYTF. The rearrangement joins TRBV18 to TRBJ1-2, with TRBD1 as a possible D gene (5 bases). This CDR3 region has 15 residues. Germline V gene sequence: CDR1 KGHSH, CDR2 LQKENI. Trimming left V 3 bases short and J 3 bases short, with 14 bases between.

For this clone: The identical CDR3 is also encoded by other nucleotide sequences in the sample. The CDR3 nucleotides are TGTGCCAGCAGTCTCAGACAGTCAACTAATGAAAAACTGTTTTTT. Protein product: CASSLRQSTNEKLFF. The chain recombines TRBV27 with TRBJ1-4, with a weak D call TRBD1 (5 bases). The germline V gene encodes CDR1 MNHEY and CDR2 SMNVEV (reference sequence). The CDR3 totals 15 residues. Trimming stripped 5 bases from V and 0 bases from J, with 10 bases between.

The chain is built from TRBV28 and TRBJ1-6; D unresolved. Germline loops: CDR1 MDHEN, CDR2 SYDVKM. This CDR3 is built from 13 residues. Trimming shortened V by 5 bases and J by 8 bases, and 10 bases separated the two germline ends. This CDR3 is CASSPGGYSPLHF. CDR3 nucleotide sequence: TGTGCCAGCAGTCCGGGAGGCTATTCACCCCTCCACTTT. Variable domain in full (rest from reference TRBV28 and TRBJ1-6): DVKVTQSSRYLVKRTGEKVFLECVQDMDHENMFWYRQDPGLGLRLIYFSYDVKMKEKGDIPEGYSVSREKKERFSLILESASTNQTSMYLCASSPGGYSPLHFGNGTRLTVT.

This clone was picked up a small number of times. The chain couples TRBV6-6 to TRBJ2-2; 10 bases are a match to TRBD2. Germline lookup yields CDR1 MNHNY and CDR2 SVGAGI (reference sequence). This CDR3 comprises 19 residues. Unmatched junction bases numbered 17, after V lost 5 bases and J lost 5 bases. The CDR3 here is CASSPDDLLAGRDTGELFF. The CDR3 nucleotides are TGTGCCAGCAGTCCGGACGATTTACTAGCGGGGAGGGATACCGGGGAGCTGTTTTTT.

The chain joins TRBV9 to TRBJ2-2; a weak D match, TRBD2 (7 bases). The CDR3 loop spans 16 amino acids. V lost 0 bases and J lost 6, with 15 bases in between. Germline CDR1 reads SGDLS; CDR2 reads YYNGEE. Here the CDR3 reads CASSVVLGGPSGELFF. DNA of the CDR3: TGTGCCAGCAGCGTAGTTTTGGGGGGGCCCTCCGGGGAGCTGTTTTTT.

CDR3 loop: CAIRGQGKVGGNTIYF. CDR3 DNA sequence: TGTGCCATCAGGGGACAGGGCAAGGTGGGCGGAAACACCATATATTTT. This rearrangement joins TRBV10-3 to TRBJ1-3; 9 bases fit TRBD1. With V trimmed by 6 bases and J by 4 bases, 10 bases remained unmatched. The CDR3 consists of 16 residues. From germline, CDR1 is ENHRY and CDR2 SYGVKD.

The chain combines TRBV6-5 with TRBJ2-1, with TRBD2 matching 8 bases. The junction had 3 bases not matched to a gene; V was cut back by 6 bases and J by 5 bases. Looked up from germline, CDR1 is MNHEY and CDR2 is SVGAGI. The CDR3 sequence is 13 residues long. The CDR3 loop is CASRVGLDNEQFF. DNA for the CDR3: TGTGCCAGCAGAGTGGGACTAGACAATGAGCAGTTCTTC.

V usage is TRBV11-2 and J usage is TRBJ1-1; no firm D call. This CDR3 has 14 amino acids. Between the trimmed V and J ends, which lost 1 base and 4 bases, there was a span of 10 bases. CDR1 and CDR2 (germline): SGHAT, FQNNGV. For the CDR3, the DNA is TGTGCCAGCAGCTTAGGAACGAGTACCACTGAAGCTTTCTTT. It yields the protein CASSLGTSTTEAFF.

This chain uses TRBV21-1 with TRBJ1-6. TRBV21-1 is deemed a pseudogene. The CDR3 loop spans 15 amino acids. CDR3 bases: TGTGCCAGCAGCAAACCGAGGGGAGGGCTATCACCCCTCCACTTT. This encodes CASSKPRGGLSPLHF.

This clone has a handful of counts. The rearrangement uses TRBV7-6 and TRBJ2-1; possible D gene TRBD2, 7 bases. CDR1 is SGHVS and CDR2 is FNYEAQ in the germline V gene. The V and J ends lost 1 base and 7 bases respectively, with 17 bases between them. There are 16 residues in the CDR3. The CDR3 region has the DNA TGTGCCAGCAGCTTAGACCGGGGGGCGTGGGGAAATGAGCAGTTCTTC. It translates to CASSLDRGAWGNEQFF.

The chain carries TRBV5-4 and TRBJ2-7; TRBD1 might be the D (6 bases). From germline, CDR1 is SGHNT and CDR2 YYREEE (reference sequence). Trimming took off 1 base at V and 2 bases at J, with 13 bases between the two ends. The CDR3 is made up of 15 amino acids. In DNA, the CDR3 is TGTGCCAGCAGCTTGAGAGGACAGAACCCCTACGAGCAGTACTTC. Translated, it gives CASSLRGQNPYEQYF.

V and J are TRBV29-1 and TRBJ1-1; 11 nucleotides agree with TRBD1. The CDR3 totals 12 residues. V shed 7 bases and J 7 bases; nucleotides not matched to a gene: 5. The germline V gene has CDR1 SQVTM and CDR2 ANQGSEA. The DNA for the CDR3 is TGCAGCGGGGACAGGGGGAGTGGTGAAGCTTTCTTT. This translates into CSGDRGSGEAFF.

The V gene is TRBV11-2, the J gene TRBJ2-1, with D maybe TRBD1 (6 bases). The CDR3 has 15 amino acids. V dropped 4 bases and J dropped 3 bases, with 13 bases sitting between them. CDR1 SGHAT and CDR2 FQNNGV come from the germline V gene. CDR3 loop: CASSSSQGSYNEQFF. The DNA for the CDR3 is TGTGCCAGCAGCTCCTCCCAGGGGAGCTACAATGAGCAGTTCTTC.

The chain recombines TRBV19 with TRBJ2-1; 8 positions match TRBD1. With 1 base clipped from V and 4 bases from J, the junction kept 0 bases outside the gene matches. Germline V CDR1 and CDR2: LNHDA, SQIVND (reference sequence). The CDR3 has 14 residues. CDR3 nucleotides: TGTGCCAGTAGTATAGGGGACAGGTACAATGAGCAGTTCTTC. Translated, it gives CASSIGDRYNEQFF.

The chain links TRBV3-1 (or the pseudogene TRBV3-2) to TRBJ2-1, with D perhaps TRBD2 (5 bases). Germline CDR1 reads LGHDT; CDR2 reads YNNKEL (reference sequence). V was shortened by 0 bases and J by 9 bases, with 6 bases between the two germline ends. CDR3 length: 12 residues. CDR3 sequence reads: CASSQERVEQFF. CDR3 nucleotide sequence: TGTGCCAGCAGCCAAGAGCGGGTTGAGCAGTTCTTC.

To note about this clone: This CDR3 is also generated by other DNA sequences in the sample. V gene TRBV2 combines with J gene TRBJ1-6; D not resolved. V lost 0 bases and J 6 bases, leaving 6 bases between the germline ends. The CDR3 consists of 14 residues. From germline, CDR1 is SNHLY and CDR2 FYNNEI. Here the CDR3 reads CASSEARVNSPLHF. The CDR3 coding sequence is TGTGCCAGCAGTGAAGCGAGGGTTAATTCACCCCTCCACTTT. The full variable domain, with the rest looked up from reference TRBV2 and TRBJ1-6, is EPEVTQTPSHQVTQMGQEVILRCVPISNHLYFYWYRQILGQKVEFLVSFYNNEISEKSEIFDDQFSVERPDGSNFTLKIRSTKLEDSAMYFCASSEARVNSPLHFGNGTRLTVT.

This chain uses TRBV19 with TRBJ1-5; 9 nucleotides line up with TRBD1. From germline, CDR1 is LNHDA and CDR2 SQIVND (reference sequence). With V trimmed by 9 bases and J by 6 bases, 15 bases remained unmatched. There are 16 residues in the CDR3. The CDR3 DNA is TGTGCCAGCGGGAACCACCGAACAGGGGGCAGTCAGCCCCAGCATTTT. As protein: CASGNHRTGGSQPQHF.

This clone was observed a handful of times. The rearrangement joins TRBV5-5 to TRBJ1-1, with a tentative D call TRBD1 (6 bases). The CDR3 is 13 residues long. Germline-derived CDR1 and CDR2 are SGHKS and YYEKEE (reference sequence). V shed 1 base and J shed 5 bases, with 9 bases lying between them. Here the CDR3 reads CASSLRGQTEAFF. The CDR3 DNA reads as TGTGCCAGCAGCTTGCGGGGACAAACTGAAGCTTTCTTT.

The chain is built from TRBV21-1 and TRBJ2-3; TRBD2, the D gene given by the table, was not confirmed from the DNA. TRBV21-1 is classified as a pseudogene. The CDR3 contains 15 residues. CDR3 region: CASSKGAGRTDTQYF. The CDR3 DNA follows: TGTGCCAGCAGCAAAGGCGCGGGGAGGACAGATACGCAGTATTTT.

The CDR3 protein is CAIMDGGVGTGELFF. CDR3 nucleotide sequence: TGTGCCATCATGGACGGGGGAGTAGGCACCGGGGAGCTGTTTTTT. V usage is TRBV10-3 and J usage is TRBJ2-2, with D perhaps TRBD2 (6 bases). V gave up 7 bases and J gave up 4 bases, with 16 bases separating them. The CDR3 is 15 amino acids. The germline V gene encodes CDR1 ENHRY and CDR2 SYGVKD.

This clone occurred a few times. The genes are TRBV2 and TRBJ2-7; no firm D call. The germline V gene has CDR1 SNHLY and CDR2 FYNNEI. The CDR3 has 14 amino acids. Trimming shortened V by 6 bases and J by 2 bases, and 14 bases separated the two germline ends. The CDR3 nucleotides are TGTGCCAGCAGCGAATGGTACAGTCCCTACGAGCAGTACTTC. It encodes CASSEWYSPYEQYF.

This clone was recorded once. The chain has TRBV11-2 and TRBJ1-2, with D maybe TRBD1 (5 bases). Germline CDR1 and CDR2: SGHAT and FQNNGV. This CDR3 has 12 amino acids. Trimming removed 2 bases from V and 8 bases from J, with 9 bases in between. The CDR3: CASSLQGKGYTF. In DNA, the CDR3 is TGTGCCAGCAGCTTACAGGGTAAAGGCTACACCTTC.

This chain uses TRBV3-1 (or the pseudogene TRBV3-2) with TRBJ1-1, with D hard to call. The length of the CDR3 is 15 residues. Looked up from germline, CDR1 is LGHDT and CDR2 is YNNKEL (reference sequence). Trimming removed 4 bases at V and 5 bases at J, with 17 bases between. The CDR3 region is CASSLWSGGDTEAFF. In nucleotides, the CDR3 is TGTGCCAGCAGCCTCTGGTCGGGAGGAGATACTGAAGCTTTCTTT.